The 5 T cell receptor beta chains below come from one sample, sequenced in a study of Ad26.COV2.S vaccination and SARS-CoV-2 variants. This sample's treatment: about 20 received Ad26.COV2.S at low or high dose, single or two shots; roughly five received placebo; per-sample allocation not given. Day 63 following the first vaccine or placebo injection was when the samples were taken. The protocol was immunoSEQ multiplex PCR, while the TCRdb copy is restricted to in-frame clones and leaves out a portion. The repertoire holds about 320,000 clones, with almost 90% as singletons. The sample was peripheral blood, taken in a trial of Ad26.COV2.S vaccine versus placebo. These receptors were taken from a person between 18 and 65 years old who received the Ad26.COV2.S COVID-19 vaccine or a placebo.

This clone turned up a few times. The chain joins TRBV4-3 to TRBJ1-1; maybe TRBD1 (6 bases). V lost 3 bases, J lost 4 bases, and 15 bases lay in between. The CDR3 runs to 15 residues. The V gene's germline CDR1 is LGHNA and CDR2 YSLEER. The CDR3 DNA follows: TGCGCCAGCAGCCAGGGGGCGCAGCGTGGCACTGAAGCTTTCTTT. As protein: CASSQGAQRGTEAFF.

The J gene is TRBJ2-5, the V gene TRBV14; no reliable D call. Germline assignment: CDR1 SGHDN and CDR2 FVKESK. This CDR3 has 11 amino acids. V dropped 4 bases and J dropped 4 bases, with 4 bases sitting between them. CDR3 sequence: CASSLSETQYF. The CDR3 DNA follows: TGTGCCAGCAGCCTATCAGAGACCCAGTACTTC. The full variable domain, its missing parts supplied by reference TRBV14 and TRBJ2-5, is EAGVTQFPSHSVIEKGQTVTLRCDPISGHDNLYWYRRVMGKEIKFLLHFVKESKQDESGMPNNRFLAERTGGTYSTLKVQPAELEDSGVYFCASSLSETQYFGPGTRLLVL.

The genes are TRBV5-4 and TRBJ2-3; unclear D gene. Germline V gives CDR1 SGHNT, CDR2 YYREEE (reference sequence). CDR3 length: 15 amino acids. Trimming removed 4 bases at V and 4 bases at J, with 16 bases between. The CDR3 protein is CASSPDLARSDTQYF. The DNA of the CDR3 is TGTGCCAGCAGCCCAGACCTGGCTAGATCAGATACGCAGTATTTT.

J is TRBJ1-1 and V is TRBV11-2; 7 nucleotides align to TRBD1. The germline V gene encodes CDR1 SGHAT and CDR2 FQNNGV. The CDR3 length is 15 residues. Trimming cost V 5 bases and J 8 bases; bases outside gene matches: 14. The CDR3 sequence is CASSPPTGPSREAFF. The CDR3 nucleotides read TGTGCCAGCAGCCCCCCGACAGGGCCAAGTCGCGAAGCTTTCTTT.

J is TRBJ1-2 and V is TRBV25-1, with a possible D match to TRBD1 (6 bases). V was cut by 2 bases and J by 1 base, with 8 bases left in between. The V gene's germline CDR1 is MGHDK and CDR2 SYGVNS. This CDR3 is 14 amino acids long. This CDR3 is CASSEGGLNYGYTF. CDR3 DNA sequence: TGTGCCAGCAGTGAAGGGGGCCTTAACTATGGCTACACCTTC.